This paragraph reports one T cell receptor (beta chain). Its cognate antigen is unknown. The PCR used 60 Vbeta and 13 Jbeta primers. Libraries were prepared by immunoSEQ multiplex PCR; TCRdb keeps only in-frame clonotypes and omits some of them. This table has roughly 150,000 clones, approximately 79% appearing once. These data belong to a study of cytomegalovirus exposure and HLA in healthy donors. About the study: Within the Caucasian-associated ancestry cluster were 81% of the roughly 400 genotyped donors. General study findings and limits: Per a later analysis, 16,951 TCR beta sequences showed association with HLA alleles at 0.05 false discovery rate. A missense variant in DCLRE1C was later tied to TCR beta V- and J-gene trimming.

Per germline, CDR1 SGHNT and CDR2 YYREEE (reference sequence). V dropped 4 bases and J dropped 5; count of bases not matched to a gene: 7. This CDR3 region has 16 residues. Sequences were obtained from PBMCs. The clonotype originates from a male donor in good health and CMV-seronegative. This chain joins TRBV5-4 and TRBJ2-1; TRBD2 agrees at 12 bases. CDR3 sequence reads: CASSPRRTSGNNEQFF. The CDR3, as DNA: TGTGCCAGCAGCCCGAGAAGGACTAGCGGGAACAATGAGCAGTTCTTC.